This TCR beta chain was identified in a study of blood T cell repertoires in COVID-19. Study-wide background: COVID-19 samples, acute and convalescent, were from the United States, Italy and Spain. Nucleic acid was either cDNA or gDNA, and it came from T cells, B-cell-depleted T cells, or PBMCs.

There are 18 residues in the CDR3. Germline V gives CDR1 SGHTA, CDR2 FQGTGA. After removal of 1 base from V and 2 bases from J, the junction contained 7 bases not matched to a gene. Recruitment covered about 25 US areas and drew participants whose ages spanned roughly 18 to 100 years. Participants had their cohort set by participant-reported clinical history. Method: immunoSEQ multiplex PCR; TCRdb's copy keeps in-frame clones and lacks some. Of roughly 200,000 clones in the sample, 85% were seen once. In its sample, this clone was seen a few times. V and J are TRBV7-3 and TRBJ2-6, with 8 bases identical to TRBD1. The sequence derives from a man aged 35 to 55 who had recovered from COVID-19. Sequenced material: PBMCs or T cells enriched from blood (not recorded which). CDR3 residues: CASSLRSTGATGANVLTF. The CDR3 DNA sequence: TGTGCCAGCAGCTTAAGGTCGACAGGGGCCACTGGGGCCAACGTCCTGACTTTC.